Detailed here is one T cell receptor (beta chain). The antigen is unknown. CDR1 SGHVS and CDR2 FQNEAQ come from the germline V gene. The V gene end was trimmed by 7 bases and the J gene end by 7 bases; junction bases not matched to a gene: 12. This CDR3 is built from 15 residues. This specimen belongs to a study of neoadjuvant nivolumab and ipilimumab in lung cancer. General study points: Blood richness before therapy tracked richness in tumors resected after neoadjuvant therapy.

Sequenced by immunoSEQ multiplex PCR; TCRdb stores in-frame clones only, minus some. The sample lists 25,000 to 35,000 clones, 92% occurring once. This specimen consisted of peripheral blood, obtained after neoadjuvant nivolumab, alone or with ipilimumab, at or shortly before surgery. The receptor comes from an adult with non-small cell lung cancer. The chain couples TRBV7-8 to TRBJ2-1; 8 nucleotides agree with TRBD2. The CDR3 spells CASTDLAGNGNEQFF. The CDR3 region has the DNA TGTGCCAGCACCGACCTAGCGGGTAATGGGAATGAGCAGTTCTTC.